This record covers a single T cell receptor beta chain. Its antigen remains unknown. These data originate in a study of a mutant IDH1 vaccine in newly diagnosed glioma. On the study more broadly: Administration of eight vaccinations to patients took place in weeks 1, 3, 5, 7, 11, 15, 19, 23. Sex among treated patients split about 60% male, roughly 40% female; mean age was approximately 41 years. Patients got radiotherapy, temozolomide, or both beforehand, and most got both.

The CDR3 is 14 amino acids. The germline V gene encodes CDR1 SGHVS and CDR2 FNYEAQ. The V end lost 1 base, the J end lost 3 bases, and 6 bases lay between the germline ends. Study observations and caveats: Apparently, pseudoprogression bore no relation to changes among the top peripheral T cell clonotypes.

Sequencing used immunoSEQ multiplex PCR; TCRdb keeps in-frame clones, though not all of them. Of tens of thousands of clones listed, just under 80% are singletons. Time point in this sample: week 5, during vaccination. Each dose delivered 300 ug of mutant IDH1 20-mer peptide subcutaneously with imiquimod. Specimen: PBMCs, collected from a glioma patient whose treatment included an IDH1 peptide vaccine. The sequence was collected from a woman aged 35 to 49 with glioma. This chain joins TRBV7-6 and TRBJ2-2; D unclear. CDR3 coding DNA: TGTGCCAGCAGCTTAGGAGTAGACACCGGGGAGCTGTTTTTT. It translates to CASSLGVDTGELFF.